This TCR beta chain was identified in a study of CD8 T cells in Susac syndrome. Turning to the study itself: Treatment status at blood draw for the Susac syndrome patients was therapy-naive, corticosteroids, or intravenous immunoglobulin alone.

Germline CDR1 is SGHVS and CDR2 is FQNEAQ. The CDR3 covers 16 residues. Trimming pared 0 bases from V and 7 bases from J, leaving 16 bases between. After extraction with the RNeasy kit, roughly 0.5 to 1 ug of the RNA was reverse transcribed using random hexamers. Amplification of TCR beta CDR3 spanned 54 Vbeta and 13 Jbeta via immunoSEQ multiplex PCR. In TCRdb, the immunoSEQ multiplex PCR reads were re-called with MiXCR into one record per CDR3 protein. Of roughly 220,000 distinct CDR3 sequences in the sample, 94% were seen once. The sequenced target, TCR beta, came from blood CD8+ and CD4+ T cells. The V call is TRBV7-8, the J call TRBJ1-5; D remains unclear. The receptor was derived from a human donor with Susac syndrome. The sample comprised CD4+ T cells from PBMCs. DNA for the CDR3: TGTGCCAGCAGCTTAGCGGTTTGGCACCAAGGACAGCCCCAGCATTTT. This encodes CASSLAVWHQGQPQHF.